This paragraph reports one TCR beta chain. This sample stems from a study of blood T cell repertoires in COVID-19. Study overall: COVID-19 samples collected from the United States, Italy and Spain covered acute and convalescent phases. Nucleic acid was either cDNA or gDNA, and it came from T cells, B-cell-depleted T cells, or PBMCs.

Per the authors' pipeline: It was from reference gene primer amplification that nucleated cell counts were estimated. The data were produced by immunoSEQ multiplex PCR, yet TCRdb's version contains in-frame clones alone and is incomplete. That table gives V, J and clone size, and the DNA gave D and trimming. The sample has approximately 170,000 clones, roughly 86% seen once. V shed 5 bases and J shed 7 bases, with 12 bases lying between them. The V gene's germline CDR1 is SGHTA and CDR2 FQGTGA. The CDR3 sequence is 13 residues long. The source material was peripheral blood. The clonotype originates from a middle-aged man who had recovered from COVID-19. J is TRBJ1-5 and V is TRBV7-3; D is undetermined. The CDR3 sequence: CASSQTPGQPQHF. The CDR3 DNA sequence: TGTGCCAGCAGCCAGACCCCGGGGCAGCCCCAGCATTTT.